This T cell receptor beta chain was sequenced in a study of vaccination effects on CD4 cells after COVID-19. Investigators separated out CD4+ T cells once approximately 10 days of culture had passed. To note about this clone: Its antigen is currently unknown.

The CDR3 spans 14 residues. Germline-derived CDR1 and CDR2 are SNHLY and FYNNEI. Between the trimmed V and J ends, which lost 5 bases and 7 bases, there was a span of 15 bases. Repertoires were generated with immunoSEQ multiplex PCR, while TCRdb's copy carries only in-frame clones and drops some. The top ten clones hold about 5% of a sample with tens of thousands of clones, approximately 65% of them seen once. The source is a human donor who received a COVID-19 vaccine. This material consisted of CD4+ T cells from PBMCs cultured without peptide, taken before COVID-19 vaccination. This sequence joins TRBV2 and TRBJ2-4; D is uncertain. The CDR3 sequence is CASSTSGAANIQYF. CDR3 sequence (DNA): TGTGCCAGCAGTACCTCTGGCGCGGCGAACATTCAGTACTTC.